This T cell receptor (beta chain) came from a study of shared clonotypes between healthy human individuals. Germline CDR1 is SEHNR and CDR2 is FQNEAQ (reference sequence). The CDR3 has 17 residues. The junction had 13 bases not matched to a gene; V was cut back by 5 bases and J by 3 bases. Clones were sequenced by immunoSEQ multiplex PCR, and TCRdb holds only the in-frame ones, with some missing. Among millions of clones, roughly 92% were seen once, and the ten largest hold 0.11% to 0.15%. The chain has TRBV7-9 and TRBJ2-1; 7 bases are a match to TRBD1. The sequence came from a man in his late teens or twenties in good health. The sample was naive CD4+ T cells sorted from blood. The subset: CD45RA+ positively selected. For the CDR3, the DNA is TGTGCCAGCAGCCCCCGTGGGGGCAGGGGGTTCTACAATGAGCAGTTCTTC. Protein: CASSPRGGRGFYNEQFF.